This T cell receptor (beta chain) derives from a study of beta chain features in type 1 diabetes. About this clone itself: The target antigen is unknown.

Expressed TCRB transcripts were sequenced, since all the RNA that had been isolated was reverse transcribed. Assay: immunoSEQ multiplex PCR; the TCRdb copy retains only in-frame clones and omits some. The sample consists of 500,000 to 850,000 clones, over 12% of them appearing once. Overall study findings and caveats: Patients with Type 1 diabetes showed moderately but significantly shorter TCRB CDR3s in all four CD4+ subsets.

From germline, CDR1 is MNHEY and CDR2 SMNVEV (reference sequence). The CDR3 sequence is 17 residues long. The V and J ends lost 3 bases and 8 bases, in that order; junction bases with no gene match: 14. This chain joins TRBV27 and TRBJ1-2; 11 positions match TRBD1. The clonotype comes from a man between 18 and 35 years old with type 1 diabetes. Sequencing was performed on naive CD4+ T cells from blood. CDR3 residues: CASSFAGQGADNSGYTF. CDR3 DNA sequence: TGTGCCAGCAGTTTTGCCGGACAGGGGGCTGACAATTCAGGCTACACCTTC.